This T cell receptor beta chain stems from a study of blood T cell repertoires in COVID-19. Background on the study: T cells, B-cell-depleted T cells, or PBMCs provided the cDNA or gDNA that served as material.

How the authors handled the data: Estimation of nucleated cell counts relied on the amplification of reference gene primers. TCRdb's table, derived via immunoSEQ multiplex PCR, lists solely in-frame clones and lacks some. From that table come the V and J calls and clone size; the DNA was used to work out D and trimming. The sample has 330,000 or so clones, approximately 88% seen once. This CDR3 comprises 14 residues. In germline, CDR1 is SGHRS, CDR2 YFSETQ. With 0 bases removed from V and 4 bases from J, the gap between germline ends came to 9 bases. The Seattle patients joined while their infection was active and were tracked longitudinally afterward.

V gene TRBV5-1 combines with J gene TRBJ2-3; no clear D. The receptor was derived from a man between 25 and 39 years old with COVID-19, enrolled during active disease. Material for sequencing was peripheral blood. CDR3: CASSLDSTADTQYF. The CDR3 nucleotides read TGCGCCAGCAGCTTGGACTCTACCGCAGATACGCAGTATTTT. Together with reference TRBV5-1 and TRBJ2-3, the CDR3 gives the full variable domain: KAGVTQTPRYLIKTRGQQVTLSCSPISGHRSVSWYQQTPGQGLQFLFEYFSETQRNKGNFPGRFSGRQFSNSRSEMNVSTLELGDSALYLCASSLDSTADTQYFGPGTRLTVL.